This T cell receptor (beta chain) was retrieved from a study of T cell responses to AZD1222 COVID-19 vaccine. General study points: Clonal diversity was possibly underestimated; the donors were predominantly white British and more often female. Spike-wide coverage was observed for vaccine-associated CD4 TCRs, with dominant responses at 160-218 and 743-854. After the peak T cell response, and only then, were repertoires sampled.

The germline V gene encodes CDR1 MNHEY and CDR2 SMNVEV (reference sequence). The V gene lost 3 bases and the J gene lost 0 bases, with 3 bases spanning the gap. The length of the CDR3 is 14 residues. With respect to this clone: Its antigen is as yet unknown.

TCRdb keeps only in-frame clones here, not all; method: immunoSEQ multiplex PCR. This table holds fewer than 150,000 clones, 75% to 95% found once. The chain carries TRBV27 and TRBJ1-6; no firm D call. The specimen comprised peripheral blood, sampled on day 0 of AZD1222 vaccination. The sequence was obtained from an adult in good health. The CDR3 here is CASSFSSYNSPLHF. The CDR3 DNA reads as TGTGCCAGCAGTTTCAGCTCCTATAATTCACCCCTCCACTTT.